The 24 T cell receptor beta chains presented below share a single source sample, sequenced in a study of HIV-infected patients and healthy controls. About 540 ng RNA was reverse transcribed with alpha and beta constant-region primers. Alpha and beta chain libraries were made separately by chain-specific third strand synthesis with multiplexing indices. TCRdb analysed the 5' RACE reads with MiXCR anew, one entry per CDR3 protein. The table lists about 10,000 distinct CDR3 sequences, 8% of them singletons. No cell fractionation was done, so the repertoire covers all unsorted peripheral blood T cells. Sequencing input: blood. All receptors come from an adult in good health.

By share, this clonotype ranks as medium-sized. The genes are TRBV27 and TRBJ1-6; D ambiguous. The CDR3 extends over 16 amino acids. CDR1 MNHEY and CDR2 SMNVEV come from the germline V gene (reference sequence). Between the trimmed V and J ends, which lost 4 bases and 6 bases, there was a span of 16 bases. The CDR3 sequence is CASSYTDPRGNSPLHF. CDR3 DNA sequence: TGTGCCAGCAGTTATACCGACCCCCGTGGTAATTCACCCCTCCACTTT.

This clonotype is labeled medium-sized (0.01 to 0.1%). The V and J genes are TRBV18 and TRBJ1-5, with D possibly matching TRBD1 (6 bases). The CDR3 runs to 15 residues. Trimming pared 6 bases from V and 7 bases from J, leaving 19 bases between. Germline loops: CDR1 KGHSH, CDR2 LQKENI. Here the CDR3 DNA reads TGTGCCAGCTCGCCCCAGGGGCTTCCCGGACAGCCCCAGCATTTT. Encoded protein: CASSPQGLPGQPQHF.

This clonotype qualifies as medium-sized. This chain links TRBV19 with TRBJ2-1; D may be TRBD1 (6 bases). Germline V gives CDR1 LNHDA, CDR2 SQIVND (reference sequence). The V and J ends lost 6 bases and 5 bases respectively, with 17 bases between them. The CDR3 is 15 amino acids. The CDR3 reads CASSDNGTPNNEQFF. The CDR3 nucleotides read TGTGCCAGTAGCGACAACGGGACACCTAACAATGAGCAGTTCTTC.

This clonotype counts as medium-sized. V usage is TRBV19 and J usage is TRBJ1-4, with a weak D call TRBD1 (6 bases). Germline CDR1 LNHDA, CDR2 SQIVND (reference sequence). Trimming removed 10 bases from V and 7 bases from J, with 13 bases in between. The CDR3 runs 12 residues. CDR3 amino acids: CATQRGGEKLFF. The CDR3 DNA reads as TGTGCCACCCAAAGGGGGGGTGAAAAACTGTTTTTT.

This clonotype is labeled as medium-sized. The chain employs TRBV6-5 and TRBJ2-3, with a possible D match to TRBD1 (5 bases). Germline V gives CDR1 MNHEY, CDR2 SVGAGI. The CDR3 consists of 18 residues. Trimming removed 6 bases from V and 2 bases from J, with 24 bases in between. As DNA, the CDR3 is TGTGCCAGCAGCCCCCAGCCCAGGGTATGGTCGCCCACAGATACGCAGTATTTT. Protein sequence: CASSPQPRVWSPTDTQYF.

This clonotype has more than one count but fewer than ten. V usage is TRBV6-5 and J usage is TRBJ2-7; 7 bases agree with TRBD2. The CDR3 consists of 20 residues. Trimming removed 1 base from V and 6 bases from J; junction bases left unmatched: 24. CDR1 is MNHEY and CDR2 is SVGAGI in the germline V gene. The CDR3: CASSYFWANDEIERGAEQYF. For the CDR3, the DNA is TGTGCCAGCAGTTACTTTTGGGCCAACGACGAGATCGAGCGGGGCGCCGAGCAGTACTTC.

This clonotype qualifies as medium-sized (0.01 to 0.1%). Written as DNA, the CDR3 is TGCAGTGCTCTGAGACTAGCGGACTACAATGAGCAGTTCTTC. Translating gives CSALRLADYNEQFF. The V gene is TRBV20-1, the J gene TRBJ2-1, with 9 bases fitting TRBD2. V lost 5 bases to trimming and J lost 3 bases; unmatched junction nucleotides: 5. The CDR3 length is 14 residues. Per the germline V gene, CDR1 is DFQATT and CDR2 is SNEGSKA (reference sequence).

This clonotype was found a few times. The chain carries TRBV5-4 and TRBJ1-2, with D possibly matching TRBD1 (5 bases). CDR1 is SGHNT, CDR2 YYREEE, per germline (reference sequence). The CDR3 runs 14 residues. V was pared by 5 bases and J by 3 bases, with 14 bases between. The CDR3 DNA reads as TGTGCCAGCAGATCCACAGGAATTTACTATGGCTACACCTTC. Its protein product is CASRSTGIYYGYTF. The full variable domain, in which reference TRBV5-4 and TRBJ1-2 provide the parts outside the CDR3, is ETGVTQSPTHLIKTRGQQVTLRCSSQSGHNTVSWYQQALGQGPQFIFQYYREEENGRGNFPPRFSGLQFPNYSSELNVNALELDDSALYLCASRSTGIYYGYTFGSGTRLTVV.

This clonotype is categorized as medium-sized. The CDR3: CASRPEYGYTF. The CDR3 region has the DNA TGTGCCAGCAGACCGGAATATGGCTACACCTTC. This chain joins TRBV28 and TRBJ1-2; D unresolved. The CDR3 is 11 amino acids. Trimming pared 6 bases from V and 5 bases from J, leaving 7 bases between. Germline CDR1 and CDR2: MDHEN and SYDVKM.

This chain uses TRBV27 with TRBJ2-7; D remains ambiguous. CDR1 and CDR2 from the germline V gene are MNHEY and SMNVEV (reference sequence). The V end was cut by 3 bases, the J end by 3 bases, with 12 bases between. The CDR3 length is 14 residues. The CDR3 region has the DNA TGTGCCAGCAGTTTCACATTGAGTCTCTACGAGCAGTACTTC. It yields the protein CASSFTLSLYEQYF.

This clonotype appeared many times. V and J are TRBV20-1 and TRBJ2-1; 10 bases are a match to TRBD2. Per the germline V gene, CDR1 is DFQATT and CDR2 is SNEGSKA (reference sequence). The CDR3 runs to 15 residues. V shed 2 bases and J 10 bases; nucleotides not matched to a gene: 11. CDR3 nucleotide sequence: TGCAGTGCTAGACCCGCTAGCGGGGGAACTCGGGAGCAGTTCTTC. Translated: CSARPASGGTREQFF.

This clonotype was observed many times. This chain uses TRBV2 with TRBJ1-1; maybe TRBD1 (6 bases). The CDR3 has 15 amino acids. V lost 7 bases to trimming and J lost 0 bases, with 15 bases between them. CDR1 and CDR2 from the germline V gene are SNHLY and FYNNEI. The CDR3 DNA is TGTGCCAGCATCCCGGGGGGGGGGCTGAACACTGAAGCTTTCTTT. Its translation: CASIPGGGLNTEAFF.

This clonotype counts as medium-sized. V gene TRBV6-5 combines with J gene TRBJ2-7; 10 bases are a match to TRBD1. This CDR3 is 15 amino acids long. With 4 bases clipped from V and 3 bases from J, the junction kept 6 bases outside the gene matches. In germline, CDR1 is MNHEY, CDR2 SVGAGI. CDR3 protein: CASSSFRTGGYEQYF. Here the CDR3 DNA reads TGTGCCAGCAGTTCTTTTCGGACAGGGGGCTACGAGCAGTACTTC.

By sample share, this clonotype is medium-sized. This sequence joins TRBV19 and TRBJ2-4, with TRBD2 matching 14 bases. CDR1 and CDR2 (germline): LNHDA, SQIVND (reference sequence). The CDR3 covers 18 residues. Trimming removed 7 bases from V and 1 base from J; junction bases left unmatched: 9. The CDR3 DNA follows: TGTGCCAGTACCTCGACTAGCGGGGGGGCTTTGGCCAAAAACATTCAGTACTTC. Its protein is CASTSTSGGALAKNIQYF.

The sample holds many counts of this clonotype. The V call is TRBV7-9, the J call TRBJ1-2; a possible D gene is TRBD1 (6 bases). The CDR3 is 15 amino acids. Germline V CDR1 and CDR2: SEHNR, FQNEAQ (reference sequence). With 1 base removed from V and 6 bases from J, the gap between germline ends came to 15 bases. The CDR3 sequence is CASSLVGGAFHGYTF. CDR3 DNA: TGTGCCAGCAGCTTAGTAGGGGGGGCGTTTCATGGCTACACCTTC.

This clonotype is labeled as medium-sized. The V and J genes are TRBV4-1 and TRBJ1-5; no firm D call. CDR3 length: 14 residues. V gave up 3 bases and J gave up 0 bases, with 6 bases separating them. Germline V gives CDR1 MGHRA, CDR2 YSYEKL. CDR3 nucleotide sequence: TGCGCCAGCAGCCAGATATATAGCAATCAGCCCCAGCATTTT. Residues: CASSQIYSNQPQHF.

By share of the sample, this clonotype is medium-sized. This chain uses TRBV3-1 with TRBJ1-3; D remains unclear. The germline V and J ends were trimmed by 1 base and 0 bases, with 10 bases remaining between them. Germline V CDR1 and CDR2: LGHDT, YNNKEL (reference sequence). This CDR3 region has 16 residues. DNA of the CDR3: TGTGCCAGCAGCCAAGGGGTCGGCTACTCTGGAAACACCATATATTTT. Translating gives CASSQGVGYSGNTIYF. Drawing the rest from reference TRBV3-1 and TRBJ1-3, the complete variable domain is DTAVSQTPKYLVTQMGNDKSIKCEQNLGHDTMYWYKQDSKKFLKIMFSYNNKELIINETVPNRFSPKSPDKAHLNLHINSLELGDSAVYFCASSQGVGYSGNTIYFGEGSWLTVV.

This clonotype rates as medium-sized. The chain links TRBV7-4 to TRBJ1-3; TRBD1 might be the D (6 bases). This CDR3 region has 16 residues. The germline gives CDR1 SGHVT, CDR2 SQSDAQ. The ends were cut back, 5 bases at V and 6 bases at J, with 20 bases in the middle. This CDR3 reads CASSREAGTPLNTIYF. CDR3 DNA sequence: TGTGCCAGCAGCCGAGAGGCCGGGACACCTTTAAACACCATATATTTT.

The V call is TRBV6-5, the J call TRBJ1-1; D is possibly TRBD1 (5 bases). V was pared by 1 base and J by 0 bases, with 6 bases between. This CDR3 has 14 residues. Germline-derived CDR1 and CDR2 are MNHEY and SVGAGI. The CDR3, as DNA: TGTGCCAGCAGTTACTGGGGGATGAACACTGAAGCTTTCTTT. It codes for CASSYWGMNTEAFF.

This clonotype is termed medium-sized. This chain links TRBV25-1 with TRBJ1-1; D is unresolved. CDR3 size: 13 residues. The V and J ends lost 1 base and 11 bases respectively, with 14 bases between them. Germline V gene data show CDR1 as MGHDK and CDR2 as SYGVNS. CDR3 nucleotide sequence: TGTGCCAGCAGTGAATCGGGCACCTCGGCGGCTTTCTTT. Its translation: CASSESGTSAAFF.

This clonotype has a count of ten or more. In DNA form, the CDR3 reads TGTGCCAGCAGTTTTCGACAGGTTCGTGGTAACGAGCAGTACTTC. Its translation is CASSFRQVRGNEQYF. The chain has TRBV27 and TRBJ2-7; possible D gene TRBD1, 6 bases. The V gene lost 3 bases and the J gene lost 5 bases, with 17 bases spanning the gap. Germline lookup yields CDR1 MNHEY and CDR2 SMNVEV (reference sequence). The CDR3 is made up of 15 amino acids.

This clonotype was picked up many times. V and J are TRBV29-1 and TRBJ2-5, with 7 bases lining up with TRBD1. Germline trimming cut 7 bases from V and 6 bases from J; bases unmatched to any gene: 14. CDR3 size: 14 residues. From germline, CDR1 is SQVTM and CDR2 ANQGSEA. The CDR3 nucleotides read TGCAGCGCCCACACCGGGACAGAAAAGAAGACCCAGTACTTC. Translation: CSAHTGTEKKTQYF.

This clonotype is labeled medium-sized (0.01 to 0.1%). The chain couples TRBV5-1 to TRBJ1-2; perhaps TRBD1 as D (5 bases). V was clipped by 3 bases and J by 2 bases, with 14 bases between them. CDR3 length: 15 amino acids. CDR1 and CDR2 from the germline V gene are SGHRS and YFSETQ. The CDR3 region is CASSSEHRLNYGYTF. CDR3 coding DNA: TGCGCCAGCAGCTCAGAACACAGGCTCAACTATGGCTACACCTTC.

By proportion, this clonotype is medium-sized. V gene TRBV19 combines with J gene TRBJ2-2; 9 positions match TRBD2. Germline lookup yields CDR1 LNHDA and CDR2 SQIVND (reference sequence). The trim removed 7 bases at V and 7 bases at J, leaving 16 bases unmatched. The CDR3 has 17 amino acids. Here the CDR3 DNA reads TGTGCCAGTACCCCAGCGGGGGGCCCGAGCCAGGGCGGGGAGCTGTTTTTT. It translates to CASTPAGGPSQGGELFF.